This entry describes one T cell receptor (beta chain). It was with a sample-barcoded 5' primer and a J-beta primer mix that a second PCR of roughly 7 to 12 cycles was run. MiXCR was run by TCRdb on the 5' RACE reads, yielding one entry per CDR3 protein. The sample contains around 800,000 distinct CDR3 sequences, around 43% of which appear only once. The CDR3 is 16 amino acids. The V gene end was trimmed by 5 bases and the J gene end by 5 bases; junction bases not matched to a gene: 6. Per germline, CDR1 SGHTA and CDR2 FQGNSA. The data derive from a study of blood T cells in healthy people across ages. Study-level information: Through template switching, about one barcoded beta molecule was captured per two T cells, as measured in model experiments.

V gene TRBV7-2 combines with J gene TRBJ2-3; TRBD2 matches at 14 bases. Sequencing input: blood. This receptor was taken from a man aged 55 to 70 in good health. The CDR3 here is CTSSQQGTSGGDTQYF. Here the CDR3 DNA reads TGTACCAGCAGCCAACAGGGGACTAGCGGGGGAGATACGCAGTATTTT.